These T cell receptor beta chains were read from a single sample in a study of blood T cell repertoires in COVID-19. Some clones are missing from TCRdb's copy, which holds only in-frame ones; the method was immunoSEQ multiplex PCR. The profile shows around 500,000 clones, 70% to 90% of them singletons. Material: peripheral blood. The source of these receptors is a human donor in a cohort sampled during active COVID-19. Each CDR3 is given with its conserved first and last residue. The D gene is left open where the match is weak. Clone size appears in some rows only: once, few, many, or a class for an expanded clone.

d_call j_call clone_size v_call cdr3_nt cdr3_aa
TRBD2 TRBJ2-1 . TRBV23-1 TGCGCCAGCGGGACTAGCGGGAGAGTCTATGAGCAGTTCTTC CASGTSGRVYEQFF
TRBD1 TRBJ2-5 few TRBV11-2 TGTGCCAGCAGCTCCCGACAGGGTGGGGCTCAAGAGACCCAGTACTTC CASSSRQGGAQETQYF
. TRBJ1-6 . TRBV27 TGTGCCAGCAGTGTTGGAGCGGTGAATTCACCCCTCCACTTT CASSVGAVNSPLHF
. TRBJ2-3 . TRBV3-1/TRBV3-2 TGTGCCAGCAGCCAAGATCTACCCGATACGCAGTATTTT CASSQDLPDTQYF
TRBD2 TRBJ2-1 once TRBV11-3 TGTGCCAGCAGCGACGGACTAGAAACGAATGAGCAGTTCTTC CASSDGLETNEQFF
TRBD2 TRBJ2-1 . TRBV4-2 TGTGCCAGCAGCCGCAGACTAGCGGGAGGCAATGAGCAGTTCTTC CASSRRLAGGNEQFF
. TRBJ2-1 . TRBV5-1 TGCGCCAGCAGCTTGTCGAGGGATGAGCAGTTCTTC CASSLSRDEQFF
. TRBJ1-4 . TRBV10-3 TGTGCCATCAGTGAACAGGGCAGATCAACTAATGAAAAACTGTTTTTT CAISEQGRSTNEKLFF
. TRBJ2-3 . TRBV6-4 TGTGCCAGCAGTTTGGAGTCAGGGAATACGCAGTATTTT CASSLESGNTQYF
. TRBJ2-3 . TRBV3-1/TRBV3-2 TGTGCCAGCAGCCAAGATTTAATAGCTACAAGCGGAGATACGCAGTATTTT CASSQDLIATSGDTQYF
. TRBJ1-2 . TRBV27 TGTGCCAGCAGTGGACGGGGAGGGAGAGATGGCTACACCTTC CASSGRGGRDGYTF
. TRBJ1-1 . TRBV6-6 TGTGCCAGCAGTTACTCGGGGGGTTTGGGGACTGAAGCTTTCTTT CASSYSGGLGTEAFF
. TRBJ1-6 many TRBV5-4 TGTGCCAGCAGCGGAGGACTGGAGTCACCCCTCCACTTT CASSGGLESPLHF
. TRBJ2-1 . TRBV21-1 TGTGCCAGCAGCAAAACCCTTCTGGAACGGAGCTCCTACAATGAGCAGTTCTTC CASSKTLLERSSYNEQFF
TRBD2 TRBJ2-5 . TRBV6-5 TGTGCCAGTAACCGGCTAGCGGGAGGGCCAGAGACCCAGTACTTC CASNRLAGGPETQYF
. TRBJ2-7 . TRBV4-1 TGCGCCAGCAGCCAAGAGGAGGACTCCTCCTACGAGCAGTACTTC CASSQEEDSSYEQYF
TRBD2 TRBJ2-7 . TRBV14 TGTGCCAGCAGCCTGATAGCGGGCCCGGGCGGCGAGCAGTACTTC CASSLIAGPGGEQYF
TRBD1 TRBJ1-4 . TRBV5-1 TGCGCCAGCAGCCCGGACAGGGGGTCGAATGAAAAACTGTTTTTT CASSPDRGSNEKLFF
. TRBJ2-7 . TRBV2 TGTGCCAGCAGTGAAGAGCGGCAGAGATTCTACGAGCAGTACTTC CASSEERQRFYEQYF
. TRBJ2-7 . TRBV28 TGTGCCAGCAGTTTATTCCAGGGCTACGAGCAGTACTTC CASSLFQGYEQYF
TRBD1 TRBJ2-2 few TRBV3-1/TRBV3-2 TGTGCCAGCAGCCAAGAGGACAGGGGGGTACCCGGGGAGCTGTTTTTT CASSQEDRGVPGELFF
. TRBJ2-1 . TRBV18 TGTGCCAGCTCACCACCGCGAGGAGGCTCCTACAATGAGCAGTTCTTC CASSPPRGGSYNEQFF
. TRBJ1-6 . TRBV30 TGTGCCTGCAGGGGTGAATATAATTCACCCCTCCACTTT CACRGEYNSPLHF
TRBD1 TRBJ2-3 . TRBV30 TGTGCCTGGAGCCGACCGGGACAGGGGGCCACTAGCACAGATACGCAGTATTTT CAWSRPGQGATSTDTQYF
TRBD2 TRBJ2-5 . TRBV5-5 TGTGCCAGCAGCTTCCGGGACTATGGCGCGGATCACCAAGAGACCCAGTACTTC CASSFRDYGADHQETQYF
. TRBJ2-1 . TRBV9 TGTGCCAGCAGCGTGGGATTACAGGGAGGGGGTTACAATGAGCAGTTCTTC CASSVGLQGGGYNEQFF
TRBD2 TRBJ2-1 . TRBV3-1/TRBV3-2 TGTGCCAGCAGCCAAGATAGGCTAGCGGTCATCTACAATGAGCAGTTCTTC CASSQDRLAVIYNEQFF
. TRBJ1-3 . TRBV21-1 TGTGCCAGCTCCGGGGGGGGAAACACCATATATTTT CASSGGGNTIYF
. TRBJ2-5 . TRBV18 TGTGCCAGCTCACCATTCAGTCAAGAGACCCAGTACTTC CASSPFSQETQYF
. TRBJ1-5 . TRBV5-5 TGTGCCAGCAGCCCGGACATGGTCAAGCAGCCCCAGCATTTT CASSPDMVKQPQHF
. TRBJ1-2 . TRBV5-1 TGCGCCAGCAGCTCAGAGGGAATGAACTATGGCTACACCTTC CASSSEGMNYGYTF
. TRBJ1-2 . TRBV3-1/TRBV3-2 TGTACCAGCAGCCCGGCAGCGACGGGGGTAGGTGGCTACACCTTC CTSSPAATGVGGYTF
. TRBJ1-3 . TRBV5-1 TGCGCCAGCAACACAGGGCGCGGAAACACCATATATTTT CASNTGRGNTIYF
. TRBJ1-2 . TRBV9 TGTGCCAGCAGCGCCAGAATTGGGAGTCCCAGCGGGGGCTACACCTTC CASSARIGSPSGGYTF
TRBD2 TRBJ2-1 . TRBV27 TGTGCCAGCAGTAACCCCCCGGGGATAGCGGGAGCTGAGCAGTTCTTC CASSNPPGIAGAEQFF
. TRBJ1-4 . TRBV19 TGTGCCAGTAGTCCGCAAGGAGGGTTGGTTGAAAAACTGTTTTTT CASSPQGGLVEKLFF
. TRBJ2-1 . TRBV28 TGTGCCAGCAGTTTATATACAGAAAAGGCTGAGCAGTTCTTC CASSLYTEKAEQFF
. TRBJ1-5 . TRBV18 TGTGCCAGCTCAAGAACGAGAGATCAGCCCCAGCATTTT CASSRTRDQPQHF
TRBD1 TRBJ1-1 once TRBV4-2 TGTGCCAGCAGCCAAGACGACAGGGCAGATACTGAAGCTTTCTTT CASSQDDRADTEAFF
TRBD2 TRBJ2-3 . TRBV19 TGTGCCAGTAGTATAAATAGCGGGGCGATAGATACGCAGTATTTT CASSINSGAIDTQYF
TRBD1 TRBJ1-6 once TRBV3-1/TRBV3-2 TGTGCCAGCAGCGACAGGGGGCAAGGGAATTCACCCCTCCACTTT CASSDRGQGNSPLHF
. TRBJ2-5 . TRBV20-1 TGCAGTGGCGCGGGGGAGACCCAGTACTTC CSGAGETQYF
. TRBJ1-3 . TRBV27 TGTGCCAGCAGTTTATCGAGTAGGGGTGCTGGAAACACCATATATTTT CASSLSSRGAGNTIYF
TRBD2 TRBJ2-3 . TRBV15 TGTGCCACCGCCGGGACTAGCATATCTAGCACAGATACGCAGTATTTT CATAGTSISSTDTQYF
. TRBJ1-3 . TRBV28 TGTGCCAGCAGTTTTCCTCCAGGGGTTGGAAACACCATATATTTT CASSFPPGVGNTIYF
. TRBJ2-7 . TRBV18 TGTGCCAGCTCAGCCCAGGGTCTCAAGTCCTACGAGCAGTACTTC CASSAQGLKSYEQYF
. TRBJ1-2 . TRBV28 TGTGCCAGCAGTTCCCCGGCCCCCGGCGGAAACACCTTC CASSSPAPGGNTF
TRBD1 TRBJ1-6 few TRBV19 TGTGCCAGTAGCCCCCGACAGGGAAATACTTCACCCCTCCACTTT CASSPRQGNTSPLHF
TRBD2 TRBJ2-2 few TRBV2 TGTGCCAGCAGTGTTAAACTAGCGGGAGCCGGGGAGCTGTTTTTT CASSVKLAGAGELFF
. TRBJ2-3 . TRBV19 TGTGCCAGTAGGCCTGGGGGGACAGATACGCAGTATTTT CASRPGGTDTQYF
TRBD2 TRBJ2-3 . TRBV7-8 TGTGCCAGCCACCTAGCTAGCGGACGCACAGATACGCAGTATTTT CASHLASGRTDTQYF
. TRBJ2-1 once TRBV19 TGTGCCAGTAGTCATATACGGGGGGCAGGCTGGGACAATGAGCAGTTCTTC CASSHIRGAGWDNEQFF
. TRBJ1-4 . TRBV30 TGTGCCTGGAGGGACAATAATGAAAAACTGTTTTTT CAWRDNNEKLFF
TRBD1 TRBJ1-4 . TRBV29-1 TGCAGCGTTGATCAGGGGGTAAAACTGTTTTTT CSVDQGVKLFF